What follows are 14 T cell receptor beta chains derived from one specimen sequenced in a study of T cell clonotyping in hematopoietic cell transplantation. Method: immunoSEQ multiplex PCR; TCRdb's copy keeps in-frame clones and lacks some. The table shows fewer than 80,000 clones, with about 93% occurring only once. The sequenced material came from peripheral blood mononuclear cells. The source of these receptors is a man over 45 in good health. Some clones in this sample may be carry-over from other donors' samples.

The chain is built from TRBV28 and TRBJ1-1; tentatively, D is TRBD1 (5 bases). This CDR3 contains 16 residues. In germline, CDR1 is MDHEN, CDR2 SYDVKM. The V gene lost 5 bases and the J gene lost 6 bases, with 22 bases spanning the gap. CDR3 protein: CASSAGLGELRAEAFF. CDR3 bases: TGTGCCAGCAGTGCCGGGCTGGGGGAATTAAGAGCTGAAGCTTTCTTT.

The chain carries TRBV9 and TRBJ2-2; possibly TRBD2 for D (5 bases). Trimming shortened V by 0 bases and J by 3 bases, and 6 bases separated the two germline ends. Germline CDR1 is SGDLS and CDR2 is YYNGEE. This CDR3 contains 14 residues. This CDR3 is CASSVVAYTGELFF. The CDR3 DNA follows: TGTGCCAGCAGCGTAGTAGCGTACACCGGGGAGCTGTTTTTT.

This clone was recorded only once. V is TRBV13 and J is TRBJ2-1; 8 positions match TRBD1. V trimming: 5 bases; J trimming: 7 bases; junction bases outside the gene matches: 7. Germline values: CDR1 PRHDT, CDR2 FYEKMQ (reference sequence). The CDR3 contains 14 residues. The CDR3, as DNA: TGTGCCAGCAGCCTAGCCCAGGGGGCAAATGAGCAGTTCTTC. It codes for CASSLAQGANEQFF.

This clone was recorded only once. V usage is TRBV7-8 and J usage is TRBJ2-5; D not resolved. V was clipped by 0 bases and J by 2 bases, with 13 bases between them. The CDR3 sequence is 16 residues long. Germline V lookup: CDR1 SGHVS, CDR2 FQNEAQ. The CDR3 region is CASSLAQVWSQETQYF. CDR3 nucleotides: TGTGCCAGCAGCTTAGCCCAGGTTTGGAGTCAAGAGACCCAGTACTTC. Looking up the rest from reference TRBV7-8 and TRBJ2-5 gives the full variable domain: GAGVSQSPRYKVAKRGQDVALRCDPISGHVSLFWYQQALGQGPEFLTYFQNEAQLDKSGLPSDRFFAERPEGSVSTLKIQRTQQEDSAVYLCASSLAQVWSQETQYFGPGTRLLVL.

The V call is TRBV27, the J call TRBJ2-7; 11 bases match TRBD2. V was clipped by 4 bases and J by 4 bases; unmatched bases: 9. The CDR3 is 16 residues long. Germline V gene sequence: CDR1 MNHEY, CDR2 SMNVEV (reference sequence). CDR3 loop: CASSYASGGPVYEQYF. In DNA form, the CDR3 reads TGTGCCAGCAGTTATGCTAGCGGGGGGCCAGTGTACGAGCAGTACTTC.

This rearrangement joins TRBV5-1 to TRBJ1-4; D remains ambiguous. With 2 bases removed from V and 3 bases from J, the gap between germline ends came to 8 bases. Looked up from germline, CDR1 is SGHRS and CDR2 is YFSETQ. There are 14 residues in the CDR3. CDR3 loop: CASSLQSANEKLFF. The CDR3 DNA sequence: TGCGCCAGCAGCTTACAGTCGGCTAATGAAAAACTGTTTTTT.

CDR3 residues: CASSSGLTSEKLFF. CDR3 in DNA: TGTGCCAGTAGCTCGGGACTCACGTCTGAAAAACTGTTTTTT. The chain couples TRBV19 to TRBJ1-4, with a tentative D call TRBD1 (5 bases). The CDR3 has 14 amino acids. Between the trimmed V and J ends, which lost 6 bases and 7 bases, there was a span of 15 bases. The germline gives CDR1 LNHDA, CDR2 SQIVND (reference sequence). Full variable domain (outside the CDR3, taken from reference TRBV19 and TRBJ1-4): DGGITQSPKYLFRKEGQNVTLSCEQNLNHDAMYWYRQDPGQGLRLIYYSQIVNDFQKGDIAEGYSVSREKKESFPLTVTSAQKNPTAFYLCASSSGLTSEKLFFGSGTQLSVL.

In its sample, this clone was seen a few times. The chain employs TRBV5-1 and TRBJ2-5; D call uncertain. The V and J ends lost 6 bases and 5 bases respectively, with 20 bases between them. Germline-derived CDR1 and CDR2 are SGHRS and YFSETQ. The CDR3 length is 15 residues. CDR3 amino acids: CASTIYGGDGETQYF. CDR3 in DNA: TGCGCCAGCACCATATACGGTGGGGATGGCGAGACCCAGTACTTC.

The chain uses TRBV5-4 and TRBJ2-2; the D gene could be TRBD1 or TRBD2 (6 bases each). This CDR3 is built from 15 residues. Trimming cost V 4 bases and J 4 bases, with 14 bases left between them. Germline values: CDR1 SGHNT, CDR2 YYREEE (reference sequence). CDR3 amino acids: CASSAGHGGTGELFF. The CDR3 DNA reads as TGTGCCAGCAGCGCGGGACATGGGGGCACCGGGGAGCTGTTTTTT.

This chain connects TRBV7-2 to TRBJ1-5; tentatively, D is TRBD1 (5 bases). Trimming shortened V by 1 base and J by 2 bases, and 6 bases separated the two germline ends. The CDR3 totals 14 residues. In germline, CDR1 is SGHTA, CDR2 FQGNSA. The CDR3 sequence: CASSLGGGNQPQHF. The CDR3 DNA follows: TGTGCCAGCAGCTTAGGGGGGGGCAATCAGCCCCAGCATTTT.

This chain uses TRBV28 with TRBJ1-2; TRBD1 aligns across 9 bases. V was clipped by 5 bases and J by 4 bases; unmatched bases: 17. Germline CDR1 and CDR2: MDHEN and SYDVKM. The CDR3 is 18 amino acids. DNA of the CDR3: TGTGCCAGCAGTCCCGCGGGACAGGGAGGAGGTTCGGGCTATGGCTACACCTTC. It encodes CASSPAGQGGGSGYGYTF.

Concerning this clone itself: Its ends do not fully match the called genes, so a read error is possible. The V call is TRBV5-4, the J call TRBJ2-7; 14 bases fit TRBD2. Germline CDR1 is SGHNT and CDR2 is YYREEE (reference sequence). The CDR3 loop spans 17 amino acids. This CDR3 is CASSSTSGGGLSHEQYF. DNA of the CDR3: TGTGCCAGCAGCTCGACTAGCGGGGGGGGCCTCTCCCACGAGCAGTACTTC.

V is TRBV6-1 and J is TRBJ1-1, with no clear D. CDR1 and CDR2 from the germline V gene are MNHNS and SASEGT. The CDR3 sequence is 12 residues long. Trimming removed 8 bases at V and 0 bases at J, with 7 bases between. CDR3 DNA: TGTGCCAGCGACTTAATGAACACTGAAGCTTTCTTT. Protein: CASDLMNTEAFF.

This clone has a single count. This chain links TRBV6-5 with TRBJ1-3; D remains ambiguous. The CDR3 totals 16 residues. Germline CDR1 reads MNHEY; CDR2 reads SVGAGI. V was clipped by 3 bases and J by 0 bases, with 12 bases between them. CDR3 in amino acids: CASSYRSKSSGNTIYF. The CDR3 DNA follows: TGTGCCAGCAGTTATAGGTCGAAAAGCTCTGGAAACACCATATATTTT.